This TCR beta chain appears in the sequencing data of a study of T cell changes during pregnancy in multiple sclerosis. This table comes from immunoSEQ multiplex PCR, and its TCRdb copy is limited to in-frame clones, with some not included. The sample consists of more than 70,000 clones, less than 95% of them appearing once. J was trimmed by 5 bases and V by 4 bases; bases with no gene match: 12. Germline-derived CDR1 and CDR2 are MNHEY and SMNVEV (reference sequence). The CDR3 consists of 17 residues. V usage is TRBV27 and J usage is TRBJ2-1, with 9 bases lining up with TRBD2. This TCR was sampled from a female donor with multiple sclerosis, enrolled in a pregnancy study. This specimen was peripheral blood, taken before pregnancy. This CDR3 is CASSSFLAGEGDNEQFF. The CDR3 DNA reads TGTGCCAGCAGTTCGTTCTTAGCGGGAGAGGGGGACAATGAGCAGTTCTTC.